Below, one TCR beta chain is given with its context. This sample was taken from a study of blood T cell repertoires in COVID-19. As for the study in general: COVID-19 samples collected from the United States, Italy and Spain covered acute and convalescent phases.

V lost 4 bases to trimming and J lost 7 bases; unmatched junction nucleotides: 6. In germline, CDR1 is MNHEY, CDR2 SVGAGI. CDR3 size: 16 residues. The method was immunoSEQ multiplex PCR; TCRdb's version includes in-frame clones alone and lacks a portion of them. The data contain under 300,000 clones, about 85% of them seen just once; the ten biggest clones take up 6% to 7%. Self-reported history from a screening survey and questionnaire set each donor's cohort. This clonotype was sampled from a woman between 25 and 40 years old with acute COVID-19. The sequenced sample was PBMCs or T cells enriched from blood (not recorded which). The chain links TRBV6-5 to TRBJ2-1, with 14 bases identical to TRBD2. CDR3 loop: CASSSRLAGGPNEQFF. The CDR3 DNA reads TGTGCCAGCAGTTCCAGACTAGCGGGGGGGCCGAATGAGCAGTTCTTC.